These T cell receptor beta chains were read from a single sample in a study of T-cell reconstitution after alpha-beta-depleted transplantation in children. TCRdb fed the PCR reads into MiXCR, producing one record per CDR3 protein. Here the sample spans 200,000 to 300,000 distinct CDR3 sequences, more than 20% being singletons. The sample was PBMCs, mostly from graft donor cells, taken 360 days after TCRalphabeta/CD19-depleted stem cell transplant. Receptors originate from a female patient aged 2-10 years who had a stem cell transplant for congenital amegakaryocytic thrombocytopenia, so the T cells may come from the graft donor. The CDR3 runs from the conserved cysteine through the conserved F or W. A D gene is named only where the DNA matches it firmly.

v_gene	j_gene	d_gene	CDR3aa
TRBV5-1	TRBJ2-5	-	CASSLLRGLETQYF
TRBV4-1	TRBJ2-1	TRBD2	CASSQVATPGLNNEQFF
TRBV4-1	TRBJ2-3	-	CASSQGHFMDTQYF
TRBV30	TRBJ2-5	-	CAWSVSRVGRETQYF
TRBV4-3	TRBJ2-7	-	CASSQVRQAAYEQYF
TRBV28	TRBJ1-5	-	CASSLSAGNQPQHF
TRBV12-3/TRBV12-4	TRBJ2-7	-	CASSHPGTDNHF
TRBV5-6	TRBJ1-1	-	CASSSTRQFGTEAFF
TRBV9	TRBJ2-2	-	CASSVVRGFTGELFF
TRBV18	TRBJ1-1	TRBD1	CASSPGTGGALGTEAFF
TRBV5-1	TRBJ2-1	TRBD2	CASSLAGDYSYNEQFF
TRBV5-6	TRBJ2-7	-	CASTTSLATLSYEQYF
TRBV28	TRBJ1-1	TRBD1	CATGTVSLNTEAFF
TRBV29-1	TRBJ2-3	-	CSVLILSFMYF
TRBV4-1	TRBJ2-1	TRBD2	CASSQRLGGGRAYNEQFF
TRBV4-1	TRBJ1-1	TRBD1	CASSQQEGYRGKSEAFF
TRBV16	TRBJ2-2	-	CASSRAANTGELFF
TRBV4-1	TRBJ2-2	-	CASSHYPGAGAGELFF
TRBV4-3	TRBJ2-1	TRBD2	CASSQGLAGDEQFF
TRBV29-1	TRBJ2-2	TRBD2	CSPGREGKIRELFF
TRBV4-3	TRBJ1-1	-	CASSQTWGTEAFF
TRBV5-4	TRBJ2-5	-	CASRPAAELETQYF
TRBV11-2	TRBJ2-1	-	CASSLVRGYNEQFF
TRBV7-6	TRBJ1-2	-	CASSPGGDFYGYTF
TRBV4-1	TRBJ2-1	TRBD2	CASSPGLAGPIYNEQFF
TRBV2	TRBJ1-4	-	CASNPVGLNEKLFF
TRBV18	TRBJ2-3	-	CASSLSQLADTDTQYF
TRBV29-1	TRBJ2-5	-	CSVGQRETQYF
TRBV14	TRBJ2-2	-	CASSQDLNTGELFF